What follows describes a single T cell receptor (beta chain). There is no known antigen for this receptor. Within one base of it there is no much larger clone, and no base qualities were kept. The cohort was made up of hundreds of healthy bone marrow donors. At the time of sampling, all cohort members were nominally healthy, though unrecorded immune exposures were likely present. The donor tested CMV seronegative and was one of the 352 seronegative cohort members. Every donor gave a peripheral blood sample, and the peripheral blood mononuclear cells from that sample were used for TCR beta sequencing. Genomic DNA was extracted from the blood cell samples with the Qiagen DNeasy Blood Extraction Kit. Reading from cysteine to phenylalanine, the CDR3 counts 16 amino acids. Only the CDR3 DNA stays, 48 bases, in frame from base 1. The germline V gene specifies SGDLS as CDR1 and YYNGEE as CDR2. V trim: 0 bases; J trim: 2 bases; unmatched bases: 4.

This sample stems from a study of cytomegalovirus exposure and HLA in healthy donors (TCRdb year 2017). Background on the whole study: In an earlier analysis of around 540 of the donors, around 290 Gb of sequence data and 117 million unique TCR beta sequences from about 179 million T cells were reported. The later analysis used no new phenotypic data to find candidate immune exposures, relying instead on TCR beta sequences and their occurrence across donors. A later genetic analysis took genome-wide SNP genotypes for about 65% of the roughly 670 donors and used that subset as a discovery cohort. Of the approximately 400 genotyped donors, 65% to 90% were placed in the genetic ancestry cluster associated with self-reported Caucasian donors. All discovery cohort repertoires had been generated using a single sequencing platform. In addition to the first cohort of 666 subjects, a separate validation cohort of approximately 130 different subjects was used. An early release that covered 500 to 800 HLA-typed donors contained approximately 300 gigabases of sequencing data and roughly 84 million unique TCR sequences. Using immunosequencing, the study profiled T cell repertoires from about 610 subjects and related those repertoires to cytomegalovirus serostatus. On average, about 200,000 unique TCR beta nucleotide sequences were sequenced per donor among roughly 430 genotyped donors of the cohort, with about 17% of those sequences being non-productive. To predict cytomegalovirus infection status, the study combined high-throughput TCR immunosequencing, statistical association of individual TCRs with disease status, and machine learning. In an earlier analysis of over 550 of the donors, high-throughput TCR beta sequencing was used to judge whether each TCR beta V gene segment behaved as functional or pseudogenic. Typing coverage differed by locus: A, B, C, DRB1 and DQB1 were typed in about 620-640 donors, DQA1 in 500 to 550, DPA1 in some 600, and DPB1 in approximately 450. Donor age, sex, ethnicity and CMV serostatus were collected together with the repertoire data. Roughly 5 DR-DQ haplotypes were treated as single units for association and clustering because of strong linkage in the cohort. HLA typing covered class I and class II loci at four-digit resolution. To study patterns of TCR occurrence, a later analysis re-analyzed previously published TCR beta repertoires from 650 to 750 donors and added high-resolution HLA genotyping. The study was designed to test whether signatures of past pathogen exposure could be identified by cataloging public T cell receptors.

Results the study describes overall, beyond this receptor: An association between a missense DCLRE1C variant and V-gene and J-gene trimming of TCR beta chains was found in a later genetic analysis and replicated in an independent cohort. Because the 87-base-pair reads could not distinguish some IMGT-functional V segments, including TRBV6-2 and TRBV6-3, those segments were excluded. In the study, about 150 TCR beta chains were listed as associated with cytomegalovirus. According to a later genetic analysis, donors in an Asian-associated ancestry cluster had fewer N-insertions in productive TCRs than the approximately 700-donor mean. A further reported finding was that TCR beta sequences accurately predicted the HLA-A and HLA-B alleles for most subjects in the first cohort. In an earlier analysis of some 550 of the donors, most TCR beta V segments were observed in productive rearrangements about 87% or about 30% of the time, broadly matching IMGT annotations. The classifier was reported to diagnose cytomegalovirus status with high specificity and sensitivity in both the original and validation cohorts. A few of the identified cytomegalovirus-associated TCR beta chains were confirmed in vitro to be specific for cytomegalovirus antigens. Because some donors lacked HLA typing at each locus, the association tests relied only on the typed subset. Because counts were too low, seventeen rarely observed V segments, including chromosome 9 orphons, were left out of the earlier analysis of some 600 of the donors. Most CMV-associated TCR beta chains appeared to be HLA-restricted in a later analysis, and the HLA associations seemed to be driven largely by CMV exposure. This cohort had only TCR beta chains sequenced, and the lack of alpha or paired-chain data limited which features could be detected. In a later analysis, HLA-associated TCR beta chains were found to be more clonally expanded and to have lower generation probabilities than equally common non-associated chains. CMV serostatus was the only immune exposure information available for the cohort. Most TCR sequences were observed very rarely across donors, whereas some public TCRs were present in many individuals. Linkage disequilibrium might explain the correlated functional status among segregating V segments, but an unknown experimental factor could not be ruled out. The authors suggested that the approach could potentially be generalized to other disease states and immunological phenotypes. A later analysis reported that several top co-occurrence clusters appeared linked to parvovirus B19, influenza, CMV and Epstein-Barr virus. When HLA alleles, especially DR and DQ, strongly co-occurred, TCR associations were difficult to assign to individual alleles. A cluster of highly shared sequence variants was judged likely to represent a technical artifact of the sequencing pipeline. A later analysis associated about 17,000 TCR beta sequences with specific HLA alleles at a false discovery rate of 0.05. In a later analysis, the rate of TCR association differed among HLA loci, with DRB1 alleles having the most associated TCRs and HLA-C alleles having the fewest. Presence/absence analyses assumed roughly uniform sequencing depth across donors, an assumption that may not hold.

The method behind the library was the immunoSEQ multiplex PCR assay. A mixture of 60 forward primers for TCR Vbeta segments and 13 reverse primers for TCR Jbeta segments was used in the multiplex PCR. Amplification of the CDR3 region of rearranged TCR beta genes was performed with a multiplex PCR assay on genomic DNA. The Illumina HiSeq System was used to sequence the amplified TCR beta libraries as 87-base-pair reads. The original pipeline was this. A later analysis counted tens of millions of unique TCR beta chains across the 600 to 850 repertoires, and some 12 million of these chains were shared by at least two donors. Raw reads were error-corrected and collapsed into unique sequences with a nearest-neighbor algorithm that merged closely related sequences to remove PCR and sequencing errors. CDR3 sequences were aligned to IMGT reference sequences to assign V, D and J gene segments. Each retained sequence needed at least a six-nucleotide match to both a V gene segment and a J gene segment. A rearrangement was called productive if the CDR3 had no stop codons and remained in frame with V and J, and every other rearrangement was called non-productive. Following IMGT convention, CDR3 was defined as the stretch from the second conserved V-encoded cysteine to the conserved J-encoded phenylalanine. The earlier analysis of about 560 of the donors excluded any sequence lacking an unambiguous match to a single V gene segment. An earlier analysis of several hundred of the donors classified V segments as functional when productive rearrangements were above 56.7% and as segregating when the standard deviation between donors was above 5%. A statistical classification framework was built to diagnose cytomegalovirus status from the catalog of TCR beta chain sequences. A later analysis assigned V and J genes by comparing TCR nucleotide sequences with IMGT/GENE-DB human TR gene sequences. The TCRdist pipeline was used in a later analysis to assign CDR3 sequences and most-parsimonious VDJ recombination scenarios. A later analysis defined each TCR beta chain by its CDR3 amino acid sequence plus V-gene family, and excluded reads lacking a unique V-gene family. To address suspected cross-contamination and a sequencing artifact, a later analysis removed 592 highly shared, low-generation-probability nucleotide sequences. A later analysis calculated a clonal expansion index for each public chain from normalized within-repertoire ranks of inferred template counts. A later analysis computed generation probabilities with a VDJ recombination model fitted to out-of-frame rearrangements, and checked the results against IGoR. In a later analysis, TCR-TCR, TCR-HLA and TCR-CMV co-occurrence was scored with hypergeometric tests, and a repertoire-size bias correction was applied to TCR pairs. In a later analysis, false discovery rates were estimated by permuting HLA or CMV assignments 20 times. In a later analysis, co-occurring TCRs were grouped with DBSCAN, and TCRdist sequence similarity was added when clustering was performed within HLA-allele-positive subsets. Repertoires with fewer than 30,000 or more than 120,000 public chains were left out of co-occurrence clustering, as were a handful of repertoires with anomalous nucleotide sharing. Imported from immuneACCESS, the table was reduced by TCRdb to in-frame sequences with V and J called. These copies leave out some clones; in studies compared against another copy, an unresolved V gene accounts for under half, and the cause of the remainder is not known. V, J and clone size are taken as reported in that table, and D and trimming were inferred from the DNA itself. Recorded for this sample are roughly 180,000 clones; about three quarters of them occurred a single time. Clones ranked in the top ten supply around 2.4% of the sample.

The receptor was derived from a female donor in good health and CMV-seronegative. The chain links TRBV9 with TRBJ2-1; 8 central bases correspond to TRBD2. The specimen was PBMCs. The sequenced DNA: TGTGCCAGCAGCGTAGTGGGGCGGGGGGCCTACAATGAGCAGTTCTTC. Its protein reads: CASSVVGRGAYNEQFF.